This passage covers 16 T cell receptor beta chains from one sample sequenced in a study of shared clonotypes between healthy human individuals. TCRdb's table, derived via immunoSEQ multiplex PCR, lists solely in-frame clones and lacks some. The repertoire holds about a million clones, over 60% seen once, with over 1.3% in the top ten. Specimen: memory CD4+ T cells sorted from blood. Indicated subset: CD45RA-negative fraction. The receptors originated from a man aged 18 to 30 in good health.

The chain employs TRBV11-3 and TRBJ2-7; no clear D. Trimming cost V 5 bases and J 3 bases, with 11 bases left between them. Germline V CDR1 and CDR2: SGHNT, YENEEA. The CDR3 sequence is 13 residues long. The CDR3 sequence: CASSRGPFYEQYF. Written as DNA, the CDR3 is TGTGCCAGCAGCCGAGGACCTTTCTACGAGCAGTACTTC.

This chain uses TRBV6-1 with TRBJ2-1, with no clear D. The CDR3 is 11 amino acids. Trimming took off 9 bases at V and 3 bases at J, with 6 bases between the two ends. The germline V gene has CDR1 MNHNS and CDR2 SASEGT. In DNA, the CDR3 is TGTGCCAGTGCGGACTACAATGAGCAGTTCTTC. Protein product: CASADYNEQFF.

The chain carries TRBV7-9 and TRBJ2-5; 10 nucleotides align to TRBD2. The CDR3 consists of 18 residues. Unmatched junction bases numbered 10, after V lost 1 base and J lost 2 bases. The germline CDR1 and CDR2 sequences are SEHNR and FQNEAQ (reference sequence). CDR3 protein: CASSLERGASGRQETQYF. DNA of the CDR3: TGTGCCAGCAGCTTAGAACGGGGGGCTAGCGGGAGACAAGAGACCCAGTACTTC.

This chain joins TRBV6-5 and TRBJ2-1; 7 positions match TRBD1. J gave up 2 bases and V 5 bases, and 6 bases lay outside the gene matches. Looked up from germline, CDR1 is MNHEY and CDR2 is SVGAGI. This CDR3 spans 15 amino acids. DNA for the CDR3: TGTGCCAGCAGTCCCCGACAGGGAACCTACAATGAGCAGTTCTTC. As protein: CASSPRQGTYNEQFF.

J is TRBJ1-2 and V is TRBV2; the D is unclear. The V end was cut by 7 bases, the J end by 4 bases, with 7 bases between. The CDR3 is 11 residues long. Germline V lookup: CDR1 SNHLY, CDR2 FYNNEI. The CDR3 DNA sequence: TGTGCCAGCACCAGGACCTATGGCTACACCTTC. It is translated as CASTRTYGYTF.

The DNA for the CDR3 is TGTGCCAGCAGCCCACAGGGGAGTGGACCTTCACCCCTCCACTTT. Amino acids: CASSPQGSGPSPLHF. The chain combines TRBV2 with TRBJ1-6; 7 bases align to TRBD1. The CDR3 extends over 15 amino acids. Trimming removed 6 bases from V and 9 bases from J; junction bases left unmatched: 11. The germline CDR1 and CDR2 sequences are SNHLY and FYNNEI.

The chain couples TRBV2 to TRBJ2-3; tentative D call: TRBD2 (6 bases). The length of the CDR3 is 17 residues. CDR1 is SNHLY and CDR2 is FYNNEI in the germline V gene. The V and J ends lost 4 bases and 0 bases respectively, with 17 bases between them. The CDR3 loop reads CASSARLGPTSTDTQYF. The CDR3 bases are TGTGCCAGCAGTGCGAGACTAGGGCCCACTAGCACAGATACGCAGTATTTT.

The rearrangement joins TRBV7-2 to TRBJ2-6; D call uncertain. CDR1 is SGHTA, CDR2 FQGNSA, per germline. V was pared by 7 bases and J by 2 bases, with 12 bases between. CDR3 length: 15 amino acids. As DNA, the CDR3 is TGTGCCAGCAACCCAGCCGCTACTGGGGCCAACGTCCTGACTTTC. Translation: CASNPAATGANVLTF.

The CDR3 nucleotides read TGTGCCATCAGTGAGACGAGCGGGAGGTCAGATACGCAGTATTTT. The encoded protein is CAISETSGRSDTQYF. The chain combines TRBV10-3 with TRBJ2-3, with TRBD2 identical over 9 bases. The germline V gene has CDR1 ENHRY and CDR2 SYGVKD. The ends lost 2 bases at V and 4 bases at J; junction bases unmatched: 4. The CDR3 has 15 amino acids.

The chain recombines TRBV5-6 with TRBJ2-1; the D gene is possibly TRBD1 (5 bases). The germline V gene has CDR1 SGHDT and CDR2 YYEEEE. The CDR3 runs 15 residues. Trimming stripped 4 bases from V and 0 bases from J, with 11 bases between. CDR3 in amino acids: CASSPDKSSYNEQFF. The CDR3 DNA sequence: TGTGCCAGCAGCCCGGACAAAAGCTCCTACAATGAGCAGTTCTTC.

The gene calls are TRBV30 and TRBJ1-3; D gene unclear. Deletions cut 2 bases from V and 2 bases from J, with 7 bases between. Germline V lookup: CDR1 GTSNPN, CDR2 SVGIG (reference sequence). The CDR3 contains 13 residues. CDR3 bases: TGTGCCTGGAGTAGTCCAGCTGGAAACACCATATATTTT. Its translation: CAWSSPAGNTIYF.

V and J are TRBV6-1 and TRBJ2-7; either TRBD1 or TRBD2 may fit D (5 bases each). V was pared by 7 bases and J by 5 bases, with 21 bases between. The CDR3 spans 15 residues. Germline V gene lookup returns CDR1 MNHNS and CDR2 SASEGT. The CDR3 reads CASNSWGPIRDEQYF. The CDR3 DNA reads as TGTGCCAGCAATAGTTGGGGACCAATCCGGGACGAGCAGTACTTC.

The chain employs TRBV28 and TRBJ2-3, with TRBD2 matching 13 bases. The germline V gene encodes CDR1 MDHEN and CDR2 SYDVKM. Losses at the gene ends were 3 bases for V and 2 bases for J; bases not matched to a gene: 2. The CDR3 is 16 residues long. The CDR3 DNA follows: TGTGCCAGCAGTTTGGGACTAGCGGGGACCACAGATACGCAGTATTTT. Its translation: CASSLGLAGTTDTQYF. The full variable domain, its missing parts supplied by reference TRBV28 and TRBJ2-3, is DVKVTQSSRYLVKRTGEKVFLECVQDMDHENMFWYRQDPGLGLRLIYFSYDVKMKEKGDIPEGYSVSREKKERFSLILESASTNQTSMYLCASSLGLAGTTDTQYFGPGTRLTVL.

This chain connects TRBV5-1 to TRBJ2-5; no clear D gene. Trimming left V 1 base short and J 5 bases short, with 9 bases between. Germline loops: CDR1 SGHRS, CDR2 YFSETQ. This CDR3 comprises 13 residues. The CDR3 bases are TGCGCCAGCAGCTTGAGTTCATTCGAGACCCAGTACTTC. Amino acid sequence: CASSLSSFETQYF.

This clone was picked up one time. The chain recombines TRBV9 with TRBJ2-2, with a tentative D call TRBD1 (6 bases). V lost 4 bases to trimming and J lost 7 bases, with 11 bases between them. CDR1 is SGDLS and CDR2 is YYNGEE in the germline V gene. The CDR3 is 13 amino acids. Here the CDR3 DNA reads TGTGCCAGCAGCCCCACAGGGTACGGGGAGCTGTTTTTT. It yields the protein CASSPTGYGELFF.

This clone was observed a single time. V usage is TRBV6-5 and J usage is TRBJ2-7, with TRBD1 matching 8 bases. CDR1 and CDR2 (germline): MNHEY, SVGAGI. The V gene end was trimmed by 5 bases and the J gene end by 1 base; junction bases not matched to a gene: 1. The CDR3 runs to 13 residues. CDR3 nucleotides: TGTGCCAGCAGTCGGGACAGGTCCTACGAGCAGTACTTC. It yields the protein CASSRDRSYEQYF.